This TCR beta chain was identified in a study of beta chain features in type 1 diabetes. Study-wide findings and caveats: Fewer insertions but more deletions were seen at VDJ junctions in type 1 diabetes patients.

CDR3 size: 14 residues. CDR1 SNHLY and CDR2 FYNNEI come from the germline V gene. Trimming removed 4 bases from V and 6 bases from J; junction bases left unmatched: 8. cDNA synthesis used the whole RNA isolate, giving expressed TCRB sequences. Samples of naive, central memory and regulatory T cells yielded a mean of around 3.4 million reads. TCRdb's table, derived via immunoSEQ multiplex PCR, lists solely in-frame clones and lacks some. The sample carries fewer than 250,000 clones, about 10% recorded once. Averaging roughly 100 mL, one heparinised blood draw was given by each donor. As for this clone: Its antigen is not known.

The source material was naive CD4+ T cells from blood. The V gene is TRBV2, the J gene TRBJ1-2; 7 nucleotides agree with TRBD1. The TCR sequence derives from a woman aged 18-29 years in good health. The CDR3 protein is CASSVRGLQDGYTF. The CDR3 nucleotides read TGTGCCAGCAGTGTGAGGGGGCTCCAGGATGGCTACACCTTC.